The sequence of this T cell receptor (beta chain) was determined in a study of regulatory T cells in long-lasting Graves disease. The TCR beta library used iRepertoire HTBI primers with Arm-PCR amplification of CDR3. TCRdb reprocessed the multiplex PCR reads via MiXCR and lists one record per CDR3 protein. The sample holds a few hundred thousand distinct CDR3 sequences; 22% are singletons and the top ten take 56%. With 4 bases removed from V and 2 bases from J, the gap between germline ends came to 9 bases. Per germline, CDR1 SGHVS and CDR2 FQNEAQ. CDR3 size: 14 residues. Study-level findings and limits: Shared public clonotypes totalled approximately 3,000 in persistent patients, compared with about 990 in new patients. It was in persistent disease that TRBV28, TRBJ1-2 and TRBJ2-5 were favored. Not thyroid tissue but only peripheral blood was studied.

On this clonotype itself: The target antigen is unknown.

Time point specified: persistent/refractory GD, antithyroid drugs over 5 years with positive TRAb. RNA from PBMCs was the source of the TCR library. Under American Thyroid Association guidelines, Graves' disease was diagnosed. The chain combines TRBV7-8 with TRBJ1-3; D is uncertain. This TCR came from a female donor with Graves disease. Sequencing used peripheral blood mononuclear cells (PBMCs), obtained when the disease was refractory, from a patient treated with antithyroid drugs. The chain's CDR3 is CASSSGSAGNTIYF. As DNA, the CDR3 is TGTGCCAGCAGCTCCGGGAGCGCTGGAAACACCATATATTTT.